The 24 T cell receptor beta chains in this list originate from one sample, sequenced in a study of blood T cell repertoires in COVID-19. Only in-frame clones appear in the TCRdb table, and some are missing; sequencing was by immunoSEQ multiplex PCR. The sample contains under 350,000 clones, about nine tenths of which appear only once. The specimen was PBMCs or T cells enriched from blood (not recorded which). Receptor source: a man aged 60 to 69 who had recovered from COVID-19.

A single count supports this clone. CDR3 nucleotide sequence: TGTGCCAGCAGGGCGGGCCCCGCAGTTCAGTACTTC. Translation: CASRAGPAVQYF. The gene calls are TRBV28 and TRBJ2-4, with D possibly matching TRBD2 (5 bases). Germline V gene sequence: CDR1 MDHEN, CDR2 SYDVKM. The CDR3 totals 12 residues. V was cut by 6 bases and J by 11 bases, with 14 bases left in between.

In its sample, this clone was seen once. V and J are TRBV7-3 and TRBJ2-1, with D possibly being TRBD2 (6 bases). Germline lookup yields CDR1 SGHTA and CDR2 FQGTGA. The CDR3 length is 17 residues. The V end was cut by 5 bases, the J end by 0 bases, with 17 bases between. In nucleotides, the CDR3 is TGTGCCAGCAGCCCATCTCGGGGTAGCGGCTCCTACAATGAGCAGTTCTTC. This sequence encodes CASSPSRGSGSYNEQFF.

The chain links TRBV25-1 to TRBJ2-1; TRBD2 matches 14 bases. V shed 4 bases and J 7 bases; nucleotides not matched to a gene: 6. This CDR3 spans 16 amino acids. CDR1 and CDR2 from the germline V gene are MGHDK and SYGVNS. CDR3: CASSAATSGGVNEQFF. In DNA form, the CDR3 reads TGTGCCAGCAGTGCTGCGACTAGCGGGGGGGTAAATGAGCAGTTCTTC. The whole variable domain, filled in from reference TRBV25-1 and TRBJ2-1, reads EADIYQTPRYLVIGTGKKITLECSQTMGHDKMYWYQQDPGMELHLIHYSYGVNSTEKGDLSSESTVSRIRTEHFPLTLESARPSHTSQYLCASSAATSGGVNEQFFGPGTRLTVL.

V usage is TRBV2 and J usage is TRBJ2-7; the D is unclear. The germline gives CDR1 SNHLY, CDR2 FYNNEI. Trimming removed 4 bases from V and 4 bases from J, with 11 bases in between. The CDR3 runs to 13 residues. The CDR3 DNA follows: TGTGCCAGCAGTGTTACGGGTTCGTACGAGCAGTACTTC. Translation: CASSVTGSYEQYF.

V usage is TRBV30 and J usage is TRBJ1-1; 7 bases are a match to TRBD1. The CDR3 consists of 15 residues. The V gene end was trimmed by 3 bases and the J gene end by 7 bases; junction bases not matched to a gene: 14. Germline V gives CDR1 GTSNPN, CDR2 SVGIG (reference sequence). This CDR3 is CAWSIRGLEDGEAFF. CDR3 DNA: TGTGCCTGGAGCATAAGGGGGCTTGAGGATGGTGAAGCTTTCTTT. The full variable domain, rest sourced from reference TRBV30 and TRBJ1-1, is SQTIHQWPATLVQPVGSPLSLECTVEGTSNPNLYWYRQAAGRGLQLLFYSVGIGQISSEVPQNLSASRPQDRQFILSSKKLLLSDSGFYLCAWSIRGLEDGEAFFGQGTRLTVV.

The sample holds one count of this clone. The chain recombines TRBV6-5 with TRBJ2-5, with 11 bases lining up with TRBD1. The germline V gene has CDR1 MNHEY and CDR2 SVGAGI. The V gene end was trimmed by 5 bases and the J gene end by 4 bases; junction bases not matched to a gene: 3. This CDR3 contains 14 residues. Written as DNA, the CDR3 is TGTGCCAGCAGTATGGACAGGGGGCTAGAGACCCAGTACTTC. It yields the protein CASSMDRGLETQYF.

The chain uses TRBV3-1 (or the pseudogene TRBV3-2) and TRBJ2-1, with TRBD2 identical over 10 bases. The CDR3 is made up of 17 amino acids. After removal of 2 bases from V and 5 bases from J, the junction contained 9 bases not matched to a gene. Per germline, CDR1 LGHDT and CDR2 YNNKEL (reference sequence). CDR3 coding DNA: TGTGCCAGCAGCCAACCACAACTAGCGGGAATTGACAATGAGCAGTTCTTC. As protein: CASSQPQLAGIDNEQFF.

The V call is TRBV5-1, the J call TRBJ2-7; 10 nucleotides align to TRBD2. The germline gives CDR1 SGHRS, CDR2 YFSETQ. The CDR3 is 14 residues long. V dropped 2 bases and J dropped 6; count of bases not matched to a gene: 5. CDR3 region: CASSLSGGAGEQYF. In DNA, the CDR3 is TGCGCCAGCAGCTTAAGCGGGGGGGCGGGCGAGCAGTACTTC.

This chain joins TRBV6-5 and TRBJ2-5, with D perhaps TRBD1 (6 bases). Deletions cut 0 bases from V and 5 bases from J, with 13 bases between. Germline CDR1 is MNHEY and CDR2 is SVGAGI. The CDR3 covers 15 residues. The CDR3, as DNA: TGTGCCAGCAGTTACTCGATGGGGGCTGGGGAGACCCAGTACTTC. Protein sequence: CASSYSMGAGETQYF.

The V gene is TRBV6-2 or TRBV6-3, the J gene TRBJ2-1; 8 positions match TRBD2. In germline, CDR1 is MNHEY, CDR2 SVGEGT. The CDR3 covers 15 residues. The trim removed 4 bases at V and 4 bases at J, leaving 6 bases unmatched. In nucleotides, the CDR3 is TGTGCCAGCAGTTTTGCGCGGGGGGTGTACAATGAGCAGTTCTTC. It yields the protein CASSFARGVYNEQFF.

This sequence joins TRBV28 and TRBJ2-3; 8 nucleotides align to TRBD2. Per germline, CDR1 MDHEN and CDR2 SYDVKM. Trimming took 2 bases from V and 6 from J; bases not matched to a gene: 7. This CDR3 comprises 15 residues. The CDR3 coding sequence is TGTGCCAGCAGTTTAAACGGGAGGGCCGTCGATACGCAGTATTTT. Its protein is CASSLNGRAVDTQYF.

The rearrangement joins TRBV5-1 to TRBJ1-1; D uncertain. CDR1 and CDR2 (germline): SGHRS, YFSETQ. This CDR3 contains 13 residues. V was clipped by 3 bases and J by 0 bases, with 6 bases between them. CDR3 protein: CASSWRLNTEAFF. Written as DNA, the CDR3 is TGCGCCAGCAGCTGGAGACTGAACACTGAAGCTTTCTTT.

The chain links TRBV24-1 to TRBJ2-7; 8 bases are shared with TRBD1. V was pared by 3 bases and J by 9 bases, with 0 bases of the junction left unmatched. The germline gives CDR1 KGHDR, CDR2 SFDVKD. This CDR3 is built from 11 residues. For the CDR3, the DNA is TGTGCCACCAGTGATCAGGGGGCGCAGTACTTC. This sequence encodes CATSDQGAQYF.

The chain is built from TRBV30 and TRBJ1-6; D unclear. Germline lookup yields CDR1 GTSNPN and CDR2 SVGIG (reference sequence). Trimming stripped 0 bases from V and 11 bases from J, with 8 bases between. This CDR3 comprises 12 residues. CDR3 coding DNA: TGTGCCTGGAGTGTATGGGCTGCACCCCTCCACTTT. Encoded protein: CAWSVWAAPLHF.

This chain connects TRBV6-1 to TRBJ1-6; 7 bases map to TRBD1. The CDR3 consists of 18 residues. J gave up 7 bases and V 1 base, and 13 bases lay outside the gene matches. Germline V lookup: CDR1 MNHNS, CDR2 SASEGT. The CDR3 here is CASSEVLGGGTANSPLHF. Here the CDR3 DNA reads TGTGCCAGCAGTGAAGTTTTAGGTGGAGGGACAGCGAATTCACCCCTCCACTTT.

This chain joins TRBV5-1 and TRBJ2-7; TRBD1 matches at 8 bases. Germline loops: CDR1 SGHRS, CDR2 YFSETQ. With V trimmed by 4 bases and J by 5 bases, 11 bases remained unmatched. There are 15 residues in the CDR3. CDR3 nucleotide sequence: TGCGCCAGCAGCGTGCTGACAGGGGAAAGGGACGAGCAGTACTTC. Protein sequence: CASSVLTGERDEQYF.

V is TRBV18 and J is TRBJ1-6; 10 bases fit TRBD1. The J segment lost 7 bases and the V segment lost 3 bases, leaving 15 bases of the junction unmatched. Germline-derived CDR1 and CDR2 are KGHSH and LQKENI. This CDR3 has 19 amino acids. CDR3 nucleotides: TGTGCCAGCTCACCGAGGGAAAACAGGGACAGGGGATTGAATTCACCCCTCCACTTT. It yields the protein CASSPRENRDRGLNSPLHF.

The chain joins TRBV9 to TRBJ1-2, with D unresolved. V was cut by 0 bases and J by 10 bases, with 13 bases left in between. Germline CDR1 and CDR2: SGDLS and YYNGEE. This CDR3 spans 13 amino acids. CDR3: CASSVVEGFDYTF. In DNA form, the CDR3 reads TGTGCCAGCAGCGTAGTAGAGGGATTTGACTACACCTTC. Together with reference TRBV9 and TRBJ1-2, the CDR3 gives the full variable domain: DSGVTQTPKHLITATGQRVTLRCSPRSGDLSVYWYQQSLDQGLQFLIQYYNGEERAKGNILERFSAQQFPDLHSELNLSSLELGDSALYFCASSVVEGFDYTFGSGTRLTVV.

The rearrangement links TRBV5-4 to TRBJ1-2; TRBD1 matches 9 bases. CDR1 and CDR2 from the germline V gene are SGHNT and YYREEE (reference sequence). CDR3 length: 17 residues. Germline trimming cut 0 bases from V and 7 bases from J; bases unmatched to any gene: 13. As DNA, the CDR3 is TGTGCCAGCAGCTTGGGGACAGGGGTGAGAAAGGGATTTGGCTACACCTTC. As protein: CASSLGTGVRKGFGYTF.

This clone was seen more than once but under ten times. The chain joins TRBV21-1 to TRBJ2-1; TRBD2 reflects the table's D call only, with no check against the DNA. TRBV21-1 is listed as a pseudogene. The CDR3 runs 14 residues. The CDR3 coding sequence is TGTGCCAGCAGCAAAGATACGGGAGGGAATGAGCAGTTCTTC. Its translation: CASSKDTGGNEQFF.

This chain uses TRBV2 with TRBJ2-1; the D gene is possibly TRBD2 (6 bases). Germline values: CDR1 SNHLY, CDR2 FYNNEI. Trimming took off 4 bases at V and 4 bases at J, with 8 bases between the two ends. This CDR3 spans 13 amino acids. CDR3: CASSAAGYNEQFF. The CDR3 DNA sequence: TGTGCCAGCAGTGCGGCGGGATACAATGAGCAGTTCTTC.

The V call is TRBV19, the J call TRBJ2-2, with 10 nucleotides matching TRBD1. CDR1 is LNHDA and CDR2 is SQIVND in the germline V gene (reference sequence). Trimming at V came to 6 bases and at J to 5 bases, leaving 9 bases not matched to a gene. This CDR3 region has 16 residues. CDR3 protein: CASRSRQGAQTGELFF. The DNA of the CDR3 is TGTGCCAGTAGGAGTCGACAGGGGGCACAGACCGGGGAGCTGTTTTTT.

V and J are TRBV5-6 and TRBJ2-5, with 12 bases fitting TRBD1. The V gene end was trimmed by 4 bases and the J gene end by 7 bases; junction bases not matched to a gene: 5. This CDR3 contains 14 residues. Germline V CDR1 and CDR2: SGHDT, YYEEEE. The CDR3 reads CASSGTGGLVTQYF. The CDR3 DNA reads TGTGCCAGCAGCGGGACAGGGGGCCTGGTGACCCAGTACTTC.

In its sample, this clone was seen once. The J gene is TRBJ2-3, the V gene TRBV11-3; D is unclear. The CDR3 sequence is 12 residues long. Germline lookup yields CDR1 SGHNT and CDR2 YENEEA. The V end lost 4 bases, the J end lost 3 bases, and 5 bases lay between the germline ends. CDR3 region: CASSSNTDTQYF. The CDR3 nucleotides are TGTGCCAGCAGCTCAAATACAGATACGCAGTATTTT.